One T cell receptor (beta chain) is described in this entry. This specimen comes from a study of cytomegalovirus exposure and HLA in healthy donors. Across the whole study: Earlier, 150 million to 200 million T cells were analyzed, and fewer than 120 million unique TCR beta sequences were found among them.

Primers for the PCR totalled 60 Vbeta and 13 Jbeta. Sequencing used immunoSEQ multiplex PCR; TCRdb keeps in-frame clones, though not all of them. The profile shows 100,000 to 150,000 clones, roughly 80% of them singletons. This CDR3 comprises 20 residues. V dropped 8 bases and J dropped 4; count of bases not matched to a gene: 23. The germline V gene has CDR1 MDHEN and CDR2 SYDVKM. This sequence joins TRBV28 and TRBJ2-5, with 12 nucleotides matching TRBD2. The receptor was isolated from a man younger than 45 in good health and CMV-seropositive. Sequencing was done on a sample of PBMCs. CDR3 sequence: CASSPRRSSGRGEGLETQYF. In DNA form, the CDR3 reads TGTGCCAGCTCCCCTAGGCGGTCTAGCGGGAGGGGGGAAGGGCTAGAGACCCAGTACTTC.